This T cell receptor beta chain was observed in a study of cytomegalovirus exposure and HLA in healthy donors. Researchers ran the PCR with 60 Vbeta and 13 Jbeta primers. Repertoires were generated with immunoSEQ multiplex PCR, while TCRdb's copy carries only in-frame clones and drops some. The table records about 98,000 clones, approximately 69% of them present only once. As concerns this clone: The antigen remains undetermined.

Findings and limits, study-wide: Researchers left out some V segments, among them TRBV6-2 and TRBV6-3, as indistinguishable. Previously analyzed data showed that most TCR beta V segments were productive at a frequency of about 90% or about 30%.

The trim removed 8 bases at V and 4 bases at J, leaving 8 bases unmatched. Germline V gene lookup returns CDR1 MNHEY and CDR2 SMNVEV (reference sequence). This CDR3 is built from 15 residues. The chain uses TRBV27 and TRBJ2-3, with 11 bases fitting TRBD2. The sequence derives from a female donor in good health and CMV-seronegative. Sequencing was performed on PBMCs. The CDR3 region has the DNA TGTGCCAGCGGAAGACTAGCGGGAATCTCAGATACGCAGTATTTT. It codes for CASGRLAGISDTQYF.